This entry is about one T cell receptor (beta chain). Its antigen remains unknown. The record originates from a study of T cell responses to AZD1222 COVID-19 vaccine. Findings of the study overall: Reports say nearly half of spike-specific TCRs go after unmutated variant regions. Clonal diversity may have been underestimated in mostly white British donors. Only six or seven AZD1222 recipients tested seropositive at baseline. Spike was spanned by vaccine-associated CD4 TCRs, which were dominant at 160-218 and 743-854.

Germline-derived CDR1 and CDR2 are MNHNY and SVGAGI (reference sequence). There are 12 residues in the CDR3. V was pared by 5 bases and J by 2 bases, with 6 bases between. Data came from immunoSEQ multiplex PCR; TCRdb stores just in-frame clones and leaves some out. The data contain 100,000 to 150,000 clones, roughly 85% of them seen just once; the ten biggest clones take up 7.9%. The V gene is TRBV6-6, the J gene TRBJ1-1; D is unclear. This TCR derives from an adult who received the MenACWY meningococcal vaccine as a control. The specimen was peripheral blood, collected 28 days after the second dose of the MenACWY control vaccine. In nucleotides, the CDR3 is TGTGCCAGCAGTCCGACCAACACTGAAGCTTTCTTT. Translating it yields CASSPTNTEAFF.